The T cell receptor (beta chain) under discussion was sequenced for a study of cytomegalovirus exposure and HLA in healthy donors (dated by TCRdb to about 2017). General notes on the study: In an earlier analysis of 587 of the donors, around 290 Gb of sequence data and just under 120 million unique TCR beta sequences from about 190 million T cells were reported. A later genetic analysis used genome-wide SNP genotypes for about 60% of the 666 donors, treating that subset as a discovery cohort. High-throughput TCR immunosequencing, statistical association of individual TCRs with disease status, and machine learning were combined to predict cytomegalovirus infection status. Typing coverage differed by locus: A, B, C, DRB1 and DQB1 were typed in roughly 620-630 donors, DQA1 in about 500, DPA1 in approximately 610, and DPB1 in 472. Every discovery cohort repertoire had been produced on one sequencing platform. A later analysis re-analyzed previously published TCR beta repertoires from approximately 670 donors and added high-resolution HLA genotyping to study TCR occurrence patterns. The aim of the study was to test whether cataloging public T cell receptors could identify signatures of past pathogen exposure. Among the roughly 400 genotyped donors, around 81% belonged to the genetic ancestry cluster associated with self-reported Caucasian donors. A few DR-DQ haplotypes were handled as single units for association and clustering because linkage in the cohort was strong. In the later analysis, no new phenotypic data were used to find candidate immune exposures; instead, reliance was placed on TCR beta sequences and their occurrence across donors. Donor age, sex, ethnicity and CMV serostatus were collected together with the repertoire data. On average, around 240,000 unique TCR beta nucleotide sequences were sequenced per donor among fewer than 500 genotyped donors of the cohort, with about 17% of those sequences being non-productive. HLA typing included class I and class II loci at four-digit resolution. In addition to the first cohort of 500 to 850 subjects, a separate validation cohort of 120 different subjects was used. Approximately 310 gigabases of sequencing data and tens of millions of unique TCR sequences were included in an early release covering roughly 600 HLA-typed donors. In an earlier analysis of 587 of the donors, high-throughput TCR beta sequencing was used to judge whether each TCR beta V gene segment behaved as functional or pseudogenic. The study profiled the T cell repertoires of 550 to 700 subjects by immunosequencing and related them to cytomegalovirus serostatus.

Beyond this particular receptor, the publication reports: Because HLA typing was unavailable for some donors at each locus, only the typed subset was used in association tests. Most CMV-associated TCR beta chains appeared to be HLA-restricted in a later analysis, and the HLA associations seemed to be driven largely by CMV exposure. The study listed approximately 150 TCR beta chains as associated with cytomegalovirus. Most TCR sequences were seen in very few donors, while some public TCRs were found in many individuals. When HLA alleles, especially DR and DQ, strongly co-occurred, attributing TCR associations to individual alleles was difficult. A further reported finding was that TCR beta sequences accurately predicted the HLA-A and HLA-B alleles for most subjects in the first cohort. In this cohort, only TCR beta chains were sequenced, and detectable features were limited by the absence of alpha or paired-chain data. The classifier was reported to diagnose cytomegalovirus status with high specificity and sensitivity in both the original and validation cohorts. In vitro tests confirmed that a few of the cytomegalovirus-associated TCR beta chains recognize cytomegalovirus antigens. Because counts were too low, some 17 rarely observed V segments, including chromosome 9 orphons, were excluded from the earlier analysis of 587 of the donors. In an earlier analysis of about 600 of the donors, most TCR beta V segments appeared in productive rearrangements about 87% or about 30% of the time, broadly matching IMGT annotations. A later genetic analysis reported fewer N-insertions in productive TCRs among donors in an Asian-associated ancestry cluster than the approximately 700-donor mean. It was suggested by the authors that the approach could potentially be generalized to other disease states and immunological phenotypes. Linkage disequilibrium might explain the correlated functional status among segregating V segments, but an unknown experimental factor could not be excluded. A later analysis reported that several top co-occurrence clusters appeared linked to parvovirus B19, influenza, CMV and Epstein-Barr virus. A cluster of highly shared sequence variants was judged likely to be a technical artifact of the sequencing pipeline. In a later analysis, HLA-associated TCR beta chains were found to be more clonally expanded and to have lower generation probabilities than equally common non-associated chains. CMV serostatus was the only immune exposure information available for the cohort. In a later analysis, TCR association rates were found to vary across HLA loci, with the most associated TCRs seen for DRB1 alleles and the fewest for HLA-C alleles. A later analysis associated about 16,000 TCR beta sequences with specific HLA alleles at a false discovery rate of 0.05. An association between a missense DCLRE1C variant and V-gene and J-gene trimming of TCR beta chains was found in a later genetic analysis and replicated in an independent cohort. Because the 87-base-pair reads could not distinguish some IMGT-functional V segments, including TRBV6-2 and TRBV6-3, those segments were excluded. Presence/absence analyses assumed roughly uniform sequencing depth across donors, an assumption that may not hold.

A word on this clone: The antigen this receptor binds is unknown. No clone much larger than this one lies a single base away; base qualities are absent.

The library was generated by the immunoSEQ multiplex PCR assay. For the multiplex PCR, a mixture combining 60 forward primers for TCR Vbeta segments and 13 reverse primers for TCR Jbeta segments was used. The CDR3 region of rearranged TCR beta genes was amplified from genomic DNA by a multiplex PCR assay. The Illumina HiSeq System was used to sequence the amplified TCR beta libraries as 87-base-pair reads. The authors' analysis ran thus. A later analysis tallied roughly 78 million unique TCR beta chains across the 666 repertoires, and approximately 11 million of those chains were shared by two or more donors. To remove PCR and sequencing errors, raw reads were error-corrected and collapsed into unique sequences using a nearest-neighbor algorithm that merged closely related sequences. Alignment of CDR3 sequences to IMGT reference sequences was used to assign V, D and J gene segments. For a sequence to be retained, a match of at least six nucleotides to both a V gene segment and a J gene segment was required. Rearrangements were classified as productive when the CDR3 lacked stop codons and remained in frame with V and J, and all other rearrangements were classified as non-productive. Following IMGT convention, CDR3 was defined as the stretch from the second conserved V-encoded cysteine up to the conserved J-encoded phenylalanine. In an earlier analysis of around 600 of the donors, sequences lacking an unambiguous match to a single V gene segment were excluded. An earlier analysis of several hundred of the donors called V segments functional above 56.7% productive rearrangements and segregating when the between-donor standard deviation exceeded 5%. A statistical classification framework was built to diagnose cytomegalovirus status from the catalog of TCR beta chain sequences. A later analysis assigned V and J genes by comparing TCR nucleotide sequences with IMGT/GENE-DB human TR gene sequences. Using the TCRdist pipeline, a later analysis assigned CDR3 sequences along with most-parsimonious VDJ recombination scenarios. In a later analysis, each TCR beta chain was defined by its CDR3 amino acid sequence together with its V-gene family, and reads lacking a unique V-gene family were excluded. A later analysis removed 500 to 650 highly shared, low-generation-probability nucleotide sequences to deal with suspected cross-contamination and a sequencing artifact. In a later analysis, a clonal expansion index for each public chain was calculated from normalized within-repertoire ranks of inferred template counts. In a later analysis, generation probabilities were computed using a VDJ recombination model fitted to out-of-frame rearrangements, and the results were checked against IGoR. A later analysis scored TCR-TCR, TCR-HLA and TCR-CMV co-occurrence with hypergeometric tests, applying a repertoire-size bias correction to TCR pairs. False discovery rates were estimated in a later analysis by permuting HLA or CMV assignments 20 times. In a later analysis, co-occurring TCRs were grouped using DBSCAN, and TCRdist sequence similarity was added for clustering within HLA-allele-positive subsets. For co-occurrence clustering, repertoires with fewer than 30,000 or more than 120,000 public chains were excluded, along with about five repertoires with anomalous nucleotide sharing. TCRdb took over this immuneACCESS table, retaining in-frame rearrangements with V and J assigned. Such tables are incomplete; in checked studies, under half of the missing clones stem from an unresolved V gene, and the remainder is unexplained. That table is the source of V, J and clone size, and D and trimming were worked out from the DNA. The sample records tens of thousands of clones, 65% to 75% of which are singletons. The ten largest clonotypes hold about a fifth of the sample.

In total, about 650 healthy bone marrow donors made up the cohort. Cohort members were all nominally healthy when sampled, although unrecorded immune exposures were likely present. The donor was CMV seropositive and was included in the group of about 290 seropositive cohort members. Each donor provided a peripheral blood sample, and peripheral blood mononuclear cells were used for TCR beta sequencing. The Qiagen DNeasy Blood Extraction Kit was used to extract genomic DNA from the blood cell samples. The germline V gene supplies CDR1 SGHNT and CDR2 YENEEA. V drops 4 bases and J drops 1 base, leaving 8 bases in between. The CDR3 sequence holds 14 residues, the cysteine and phenylalanine included. The read is trimmed to its CDR3 DNA, 42 bases read in frame from base 1.

The receptor's source is a man over 45 in good health and CMV-seropositive. Sample: PBMCs. The chain joins TRBV11-3 to TRBJ2-1; no D gene is confidently identified. This receptor carries the CDR3 CASSSTSSYNEQFF. The sequence in DNA is TGTGCCAGCAGCTCAACATCTTCCTACAATGAGCAGTTCTTC.